The 27 T cell receptor beta chains in this list originate from one sample, sequenced in a study of T cell responses to AZD1222 COVID-19 vaccine. Profiled with immunoSEQ multiplex PCR; TCRdb holds only in-frame clones, not every one. The sample yields roughly 85,000 clones, roughly 88% seen once. The input for sequencing was peripheral blood, taken on day 0 of MenACWY control vaccination. The source is an adult in good health.

The V and J genes are TRBV12-3 or TRBV12-4 and TRBJ2-1; unclear D gene. The CDR3 is 13 amino acids. Trimming took off 4 bases at V and 9 bases at J, with 13 bases between the two ends. Written as DNA, the CDR3 is TGTGCCAGCAGTTCCGGCCCCCCTGCTGAGCAGTTCTTC. This gives the protein CASSSGPPAEQFF.

J is TRBJ1-2 and V is TRBV6-1, with D perhaps TRBD1 (5 bases). The CDR3 runs to 11 residues. Germline V lookup: CDR1 MNHNS, CDR2 SASEGT. V dropped 5 bases and J dropped 8 bases, with 9 bases sitting between them. CDR3 sequence reads: CASSTGGGYTF. In nucleotides, the CDR3 is TGTGCCAGCAGTACCGGGGGGGGCTACACCTTC.

J is TRBJ1-2 and V is TRBV7-8; 9 nucleotides agree with TRBD1. The CDR3 has 13 amino acids. Germline loops: CDR1 SGHVS, CDR2 FQNEAQ. V dropped 4 bases and J dropped 5; count of bases not matched to a gene: 2. The CDR3 DNA sequence: TGTGCCAGCAGCTCGACAGGGGGTTATGGCTACACCTTC. This sequence encodes CASSSTGGYGYTF. Based on the CDR3 plus reference TRBV7-8 and TRBJ1-2, the full variable domain is GAGVSQSPRYKVAKRGQDVALRCDPISGHVSLFWYQQALGQGPEFLTYFQNEAQLDKSGLPSDRFFAERPEGSVSTLKIQRTQQEDSAVYLCASSSTGGYGYTFGSGTRLTVV.

This clone has just one count. The chain has TRBV11-3 and TRBJ2-5, with 8 bases fitting TRBD1. CDR1 and CDR2 from the germline V gene are SGHNT and YENEEA. Losses at the gene ends were 5 bases for V and 5 bases for J; bases not matched to a gene: 13. This CDR3 has 16 amino acids. The CDR3 is CASSTHDRGFRETQYF. DNA of the CDR3: TGTGCCAGCAGCACACATGACAGGGGATTTCGCGAGACCCAGTACTTC.

This chain connects TRBV7-2 to TRBJ2-7; D unresolved. The germline V and J ends were trimmed by 1 base and 3 bases, with 10 bases remaining between them. The CDR3 spans 14 residues. From germline, CDR1 is SGHTA and CDR2 FQGNSA. CDR3 protein: CASSLVVGDYEQYF. Written as DNA, the CDR3 is TGTGCCAGCAGCTTAGTAGTAGGAGACTACGAGCAGTACTTC.

The J gene is TRBJ2-1, the V gene TRBV5-4, with D unclear. The CDR3 is made up of 17 amino acids. From germline, CDR1 is SGHNT and CDR2 YYREEE (reference sequence). The V gene lost 4 bases and the J gene lost 3 bases, with 20 bases spanning the gap. Here the CDR3 reads CASSPGPNHPVYNEQFF. The CDR3 region has the DNA TGTGCCAGCAGCCCCGGCCCAAACCACCCTGTCTACAATGAGCAGTTCTTC.

This chain links TRBV19 with TRBJ1-4; no clear D. Germline CDR1 and CDR2: LNHDA and SQIVND (reference sequence). V lost 6 bases and J 0 bases, leaving 5 bases between the germline ends. The CDR3 is 13 residues long. This CDR3 reads CASRYSTNEKLFF. CDR3 coding DNA: TGTGCCAGTAGGTACTCAACTAATGAAAAACTGTTTTTT.

The V and J genes are TRBV5-4 and TRBJ2-7; D not certain. CDR1 is SGHNT and CDR2 is YYREEE in the germline V gene (reference sequence). The CDR3 is 13 amino acids. Trimming took off 0 bases at V and 6 bases at J, with 10 bases between the two ends. The CDR3 region has the DNA TGTGCCAGCAGCTTGGCTGGGCCCGGCGAGCAGTACTTC. Protein: CASSLAGPGEQYF.

The V and J genes are TRBV5-6 and TRBJ1-3, with D hard to call. The length of the CDR3 is 14 residues. Germline assignment: CDR1 SGHDT and CDR2 YYEEEE. Trimming pared 6 bases from V and 0 bases from J, leaving 10 bases between. CDR3 DNA sequence: TGTGCCAGCACCGTGGCGAACTCTGGAAACACCATATATTTT. Residues: CASTVANSGNTIYF.

V is TRBV6-5 and J is TRBJ2-3; no clear D gene. CDR1 is MNHEY, CDR2 SVGAGI, per germline. The CDR3 has 14 residues. V was pared by 5 bases and J by 2 bases, with 11 bases between. The CDR3 reads CASSRGRNTDTQYF. CDR3 DNA: TGTGCCAGCAGTCGAGGAAGGAACACAGATACGCAGTATTTT.

By share, this clone counts as medium-sized (0.01 to 0.1%). CDR3: CASRGTGGYNEQFF. The CDR3 DNA reads TGCGCCAGCAGAGGGACAGGGGGGTACAATGAGCAGTTCTTC. The chain carries TRBV4-1 and TRBJ2-1, with 11 bases aligning to TRBD1. The CDR3 has 14 amino acids. V shed 6 bases and J 4 bases; nucleotides not matched to a gene: 2. The germline V gene has CDR1 MGHRA and CDR2 YSYEKL.

The chain links TRBV18 to TRBJ1-1; maybe TRBD1 (5 bases). V was clipped by 2 bases and J by 1 base, with 8 bases between them. The CDR3 loop spans 14 amino acids. Germline values: CDR1 KGHSH, CDR2 LQKENI. For the CDR3, the DNA is TGTGCCAGCTCACCAAACGGGGGGAACACTGAAGCTTTCTTT. Encoded protein: CASSPNGGNTEAFF.

J is TRBJ1-1 and V is TRBV5-5; D possibly corresponds to TRBD1 (5 bases). Germline CDR1 is SGHKS and CDR2 is YYEKEE (reference sequence). The CDR3 totals 15 residues. V dropped 2 bases and J dropped 4 bases, with 15 bases sitting between them. The CDR3 nucleotides are TGTGCCAGCAGCTTTACTTCGGGGGGAGGCACTGAAGCTTTCTTT. Protein product: CASSFTSGGGTEAFF.

The chain is built from TRBV29-1 and TRBJ2-5, with 12 bases aligning to TRBD1. CDR3 length: 14 residues. V trimming: 3 bases; J trimming: 5 bases; junction bases outside the gene matches: 4. Germline V gene data show CDR1 as SQVTM and CDR2 as ANQGSEA. CDR3 amino acids: CSVDGTGGRETQYF. In nucleotides, the CDR3 is TGCAGCGTTGATGGGACAGGGGGCCGGGAGACCCAGTACTTC.

This chain connects TRBV9 to TRBJ2-6; D call uncertain. Trimming took 3 bases from V and 0 from J, leaving 16 bases between them. This CDR3 is 18 amino acids long. Germline CDR1 is SGDLS and CDR2 is YYNGEE. The CDR3 coding sequence is TGTGCCAGCAGCGACGGACCCTCGGGTCGCTCTGGGGCCAACGTCCTGACTTTC. Translating gives CASSDGPSGRSGANVLTF.

A single count supports this clone. This rearrangement joins TRBV20-1 to TRBJ2-5; D remains unclear. V was trimmed by 3 bases and J by 5 bases, leaving 7 bases between them. Germline CDR1 and CDR2: DFQATT and SNEGSKA (reference sequence). The CDR3 covers 11 residues. The CDR3 loop reads CSARGGETQYF. DNA of the CDR3: TGCAGTGCTAGGGGCGGCGAGACCCAGTACTTC.

V gene TRBV5-1 combines with J gene TRBJ2-2; D is possibly TRBD1 or TRBD2 (5 bases each). This CDR3 spans 16 amino acids. Trimming removed 4 bases from V and 5 bases from J, with 18 bases in between. The V gene's germline CDR1 is SGHRS and CDR2 YFSETQ. The CDR3 loop is CASSPPQGSGTGELFF. The CDR3 nucleotides are TGCGCCAGCAGCCCCCCTCAGGGATCGGGGACCGGGGAGCTGTTTTTT.

J is TRBJ1-1 and V is TRBV7-6; possible D gene TRBD1, 5 bases. The CDR3 has 15 amino acids. V lost 1 base, J lost 5 bases, and 14 bases lay in between. Per the germline V gene, CDR1 is SGHVS and CDR2 is FNYEAQ. CDR3 bases: TGTGCCAGCAGCTTAGTAGAGGGGCGCGGAACTGAAGCTTTCTTT. Encoded protein: CASSLVEGRGTEAFF. The whole variable domain, remainder taken from reference TRBV7-6 and TRBJ1-1, is GAGVSQSPRYKVTKRGQDVALRCDPISGHVSLYWYRQALGQGPEFLTYFNYEAQQDKSGLPNDRFSAERPEGSISTLTIQRTEQRDSAMYRCASSLVEGRGTEAFFGQGTRLTVV.

The rearrangement links TRBV7-9 to TRBJ1-1; TRBD1 agrees at 8 bases. The CDR3 sequence is 16 residues long. CDR1 is SEHNR and CDR2 is FQNEAQ in the germline V gene (reference sequence). The V and J ends lost 3 bases and 0 bases, in that order; junction bases with no gene match: 6. The CDR3: CASSLARTGMNTEAFF. The CDR3 coding sequence is TGTGCCAGCAGCTTGGCGCGGACAGGGATGAACACTGAAGCTTTCTTT.

This rearrangement joins TRBV9 to TRBJ2-3; possible D gene TRBD1, 6 bases. The CDR3 is 14 amino acids. Trimming removed 4 bases at V and 7 bases at J, with 16 bases between. Germline CDR1 reads SGDLS; CDR2 reads YYNGEE. CDR3 DNA sequence: TGTGCCAGCAGCCCCTTAACACAGGGAAATACGCAGTATTTT. It is translated as CASSPLTQGNTQYF.

The chain carries TRBV7-2 and TRBJ2-1; D remains unclear. V was cut by 0 bases and J by 5 bases, with 8 bases left in between. Per the germline V gene, CDR1 is SGHTA and CDR2 is FQGNSA. CDR3 length equals 14 residues. The DNA of the CDR3 is TGTGCCAGCAGCTTAGCCCTGACCAACAATGAGCAGTTCTTC. Translation: CASSLALTNNEQFF.

This rearrangement joins TRBV28 to TRBJ1-5; TRBD1 is a possible D gene (5 bases). Looked up from germline, CDR1 is MDHEN and CDR2 is SYDVKM. This CDR3 region has 16 residues. The V end was cut by 2 bases, the J end by 0 bases, with 11 bases between. The CDR3 reads CASSLGASASNQPQHF. CDR3 bases: TGTGCCAGCAGTTTAGGGGCCAGCGCTAGCAATCAGCCCCAGCATTTT.

The V call is TRBV6-2 or TRBV6-3, the J call TRBJ2-7; the D call may be TRBD1 or TRBD2 (5 bases each). The CDR3 extends over 15 amino acids. Germline lookup yields CDR1 MNHEY and CDR2 SVGEGT. V was pared by 6 bases and J by 5 bases, with 20 bases between. The DNA of the CDR3 is TGTGCCAGCAGCCCCAGTGGGACGGGAAACAACGAGCAGTACTTC. It yields the protein CASSPSGTGNNEQYF.

This rearrangement joins TRBV29-1 to TRBJ2-5; 8 bases agree with TRBD1. The junction had 4 bases not matched to a gene; V was cut back by 6 bases and J by 4 bases. The CDR3 has 12 residues. Germline V CDR1 and CDR2: SQVTM, ANQGSEA. CDR3 sequence reads: CSVGQGGETQYF. CDR3 in DNA: TGCAGCGTCGGACAGGGTGGAGAGACCCAGTACTTC.

V gene TRBV4-1 combines with J gene TRBJ1-3, with a possible D match to TRBD1 (5 bases). There are 17 residues in the CDR3. Germline V CDR1 and CDR2: MGHRA, YSYEKL. Trimming took 4 bases from V and 0 from J, leaving 16 bases between them. The DNA of the CDR3 is TGCGCCAGCAGCCGAGGGGCACAGTCTAGCTCTGGAAACACCATATATTTT. It codes for CASSRGAQSSSGNTIYF.

The chain has TRBV19 and TRBJ2-1; D tentatively fits TRBD1 or TRBD2 (5 bases each). V shed 5 bases and J shed 0 bases, with 8 bases lying between them. The germline V gene has CDR1 LNHDA and CDR2 SQIVND (reference sequence). The CDR3 sequence is 14 residues long. Here the CDR3 DNA reads TGTGCCAGTAGTGGGACCGCCTCCTACAATGAGCAGTTCTTC. As protein: CASSGTASYNEQFF.

The chain joins TRBV5-4 to TRBJ1-4; 8 bases align to TRBD1. The CDR3 runs 16 residues. V lost 0 bases, J lost 5 bases, and 6 bases stayed unmatched. CDR1 is SGHNT and CDR2 is YYREEE in the germline V gene (reference sequence). The CDR3 DNA sequence: TGTGCCAGCAGCTTGGGAGCAGGACAGGGAAATGAAAAACTGTTTTTT. Amino acids: CASSLGAGQGNEKLFF.